Listed below are T cell receptor beta chains from one sample, sequenced in a study of memory CD8 T cells in hepatitis C reinfection. Some clones are missing from TCRdb's copy, which holds only in-frame ones; the method was immunoSEQ multiplex PCR. The sample shows under 50,000 clones, approximately 88% of them seen only once. The sample taken for sequencing was naive CD8+ T cells sorted from blood. These receptors all stem from a man younger than 35 with hepatitis C virus infection. Each CDR3 is given without its conserved first and last residue. Fields, in order: V gene, J gene, CDR3 protein.

TRBV7-9,TRBJ1-2,ASSSDSSQYYGYT
TRBV5-1,TRBJ2-7,ASSPEGTGFNYEQY
TRBV28,TRBJ2-7,ASRWGLAPSYEQY
TRBV5-6,TRBJ2-3,ASNPWGPPTDTQY
TRBV11-2,TRBJ1-3,ASSLVQSGNTIY
TRBV29-1,TRBJ2-1,SVDQGGIRSEQF
TRBV5-6,TRBJ2-3,ASSLSGAPDTQY
TRBV27,TRBJ1-6,ASSSGQGSYNSPLH
TRBV5-1,TRBJ2-1,ASEDPGTSGRSYNEQF
TRBV7-8,TRBJ2-7,ASSLAGQGLEEQY
TRBV5-6,TRBJ1-4,ASGAGNEKLF
TRBV4-1,TRBJ1-1,ASSQVGTGVTEAF
TRBV5-1,TRBJ2-5,ASSLGLGGMQETQY
TRBV6-5,TRBJ2-1,ASTGLAGNEQF
TRBV7-9,TRBJ2-3,ASSPQEDSTDTQY
TRBV28,TRBJ1-3,ASSSRPHLRPGNTIY
TRBV4-3,TRBJ1-2,ASSQERTGTLRGGYT
TRBV28,TRBJ2-7,ASSSRTSGRSSYEQY
TRBV29-1,TRBJ2-7,SAAGLAYEQY
TRBV29-1,TRBJ2-2,SAHRVGGELF
TRBV7-9,TRBJ2-1,ASSLASSGDRGSNEQF
TRBV5-1,TRBJ2-1,ASSLFSGGTYEQF
TRBV9,TRBJ2-3,ASSVAGPSTDTQY
TRBV11-2,TRBJ1-2,ASSPSGVVYGYT
TRBV19,TRBJ1-1,ASSPTVNTEAF
TRBV30,TRBJ2-1,AWSPQYNEQF
TRBV6-5,TRBJ2-7,ASSYSGRGLEQY